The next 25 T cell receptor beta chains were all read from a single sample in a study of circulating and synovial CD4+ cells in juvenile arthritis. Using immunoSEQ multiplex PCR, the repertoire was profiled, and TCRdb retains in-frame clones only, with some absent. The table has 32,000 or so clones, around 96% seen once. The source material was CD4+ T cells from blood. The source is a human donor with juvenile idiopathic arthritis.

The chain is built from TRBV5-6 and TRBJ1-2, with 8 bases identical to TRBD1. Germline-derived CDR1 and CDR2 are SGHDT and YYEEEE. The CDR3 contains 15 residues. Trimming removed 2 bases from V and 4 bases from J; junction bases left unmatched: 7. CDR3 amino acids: CASSFATGDLYGYTF. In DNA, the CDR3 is TGTGCCAGCAGCTTCGCGACAGGGGACCTCTATGGCTACACCTTC.

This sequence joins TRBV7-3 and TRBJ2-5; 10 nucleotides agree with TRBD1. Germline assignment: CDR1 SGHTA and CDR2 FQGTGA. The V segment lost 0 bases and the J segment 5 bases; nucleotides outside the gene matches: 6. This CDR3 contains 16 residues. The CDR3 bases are TGTGCCAGCAGCTTAACTGGGGGGACAGGGGATGAGACCCAGTACTTC. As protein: CASSLTGGTGDETQYF.

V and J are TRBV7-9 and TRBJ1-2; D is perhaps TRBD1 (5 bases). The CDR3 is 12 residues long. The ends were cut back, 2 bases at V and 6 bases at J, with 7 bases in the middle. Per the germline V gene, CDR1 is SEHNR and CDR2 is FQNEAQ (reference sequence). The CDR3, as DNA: TGTGCCAGCAGCTTACAGGGTGATGGCTACACCTTC. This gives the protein CASSLQGDGYTF.

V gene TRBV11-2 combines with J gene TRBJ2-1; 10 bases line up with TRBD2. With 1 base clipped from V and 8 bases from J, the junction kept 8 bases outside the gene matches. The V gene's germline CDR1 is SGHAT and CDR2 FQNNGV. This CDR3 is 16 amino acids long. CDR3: CASSLVPAGGPHEQFF. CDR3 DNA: TGTGCCAGCAGCTTAGTGCCAGCGGGAGGGCCTCATGAGCAGTTCTTC.

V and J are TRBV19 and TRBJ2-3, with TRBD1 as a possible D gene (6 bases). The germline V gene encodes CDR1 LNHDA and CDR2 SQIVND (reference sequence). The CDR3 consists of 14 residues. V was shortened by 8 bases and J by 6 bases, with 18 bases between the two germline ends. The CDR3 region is CASGARQASDTQYF. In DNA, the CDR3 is TGTGCCAGTGGGGCCCGACAGGCCTCCGATACGCAGTATTTT.

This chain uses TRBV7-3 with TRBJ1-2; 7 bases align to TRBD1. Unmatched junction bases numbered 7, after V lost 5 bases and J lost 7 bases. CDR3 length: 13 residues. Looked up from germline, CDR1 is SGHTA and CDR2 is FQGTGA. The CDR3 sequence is CASSPGQAAGYTF. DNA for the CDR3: TGTGCCAGCAGCCCCGGACAGGCCGCTGGCTACACCTTC.

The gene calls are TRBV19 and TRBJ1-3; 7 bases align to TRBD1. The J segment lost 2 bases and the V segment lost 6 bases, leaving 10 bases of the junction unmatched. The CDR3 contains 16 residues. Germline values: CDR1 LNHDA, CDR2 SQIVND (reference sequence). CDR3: CASSDPGTVAGNTIYF. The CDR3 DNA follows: TGTGCCAGTAGCGATCCCGGGACAGTGGCTGGAAACACCATATATTTT.

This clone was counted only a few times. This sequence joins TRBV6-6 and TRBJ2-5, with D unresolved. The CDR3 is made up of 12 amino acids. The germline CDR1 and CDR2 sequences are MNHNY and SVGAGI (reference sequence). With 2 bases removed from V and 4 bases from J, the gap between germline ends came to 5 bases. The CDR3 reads CASSYRSETQYF. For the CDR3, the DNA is TGTGCCAGCAGTTACCGGTCAGAGACCCAGTACTTC.

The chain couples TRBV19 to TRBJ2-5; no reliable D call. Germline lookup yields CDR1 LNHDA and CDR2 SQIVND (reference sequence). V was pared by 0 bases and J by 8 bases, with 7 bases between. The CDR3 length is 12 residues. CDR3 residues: CASSIDTGTQYF. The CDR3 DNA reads TGTGCCAGTAGTATAGATACCGGTACCCAGTACTTC.

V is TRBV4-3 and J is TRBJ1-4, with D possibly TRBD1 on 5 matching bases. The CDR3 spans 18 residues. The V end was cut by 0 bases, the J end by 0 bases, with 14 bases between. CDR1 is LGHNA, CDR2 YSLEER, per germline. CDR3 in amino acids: CASSQDGSGAPTNEKLFF. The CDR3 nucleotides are TGCGCCAGCAGCCAAGACGGGAGCGGGGCCCCAACTAATGAAAAACTGTTTTTT.

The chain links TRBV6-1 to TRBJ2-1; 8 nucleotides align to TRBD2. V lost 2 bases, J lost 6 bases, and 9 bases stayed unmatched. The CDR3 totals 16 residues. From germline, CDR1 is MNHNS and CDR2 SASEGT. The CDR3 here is CASSEFFGRAGNEQFF. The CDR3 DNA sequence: TGTGCCAGCAGTGAATTCTTCGGGAGGGCCGGCAATGAGCAGTTCTTC.

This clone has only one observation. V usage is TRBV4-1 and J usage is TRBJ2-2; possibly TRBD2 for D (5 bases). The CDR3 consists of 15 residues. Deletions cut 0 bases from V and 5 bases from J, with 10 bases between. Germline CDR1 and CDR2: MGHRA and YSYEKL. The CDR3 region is CASSQDPSRTGELFF. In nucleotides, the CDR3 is TGCGCCAGCAGCCAAGATCCTAGCAGAACCGGGGAGCTGTTTTTT.

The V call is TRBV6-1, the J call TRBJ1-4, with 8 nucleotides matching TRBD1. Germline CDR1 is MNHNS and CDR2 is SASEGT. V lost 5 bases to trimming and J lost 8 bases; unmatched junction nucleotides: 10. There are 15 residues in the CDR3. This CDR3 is CASSRPGTGDEKLFF. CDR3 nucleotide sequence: TGTGCCAGCAGTCGTCCCGGGACAGGAGACGAAAAACTGTTTTTT.

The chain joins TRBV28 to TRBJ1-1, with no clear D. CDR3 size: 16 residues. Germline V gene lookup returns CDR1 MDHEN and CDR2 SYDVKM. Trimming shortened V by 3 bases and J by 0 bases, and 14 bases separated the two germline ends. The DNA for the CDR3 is TGTGCCAGCAGTTTTATCTACGAGCCCATGAACACTGAAGCTTTCTTT. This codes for CASSFIYEPMNTEAFF.

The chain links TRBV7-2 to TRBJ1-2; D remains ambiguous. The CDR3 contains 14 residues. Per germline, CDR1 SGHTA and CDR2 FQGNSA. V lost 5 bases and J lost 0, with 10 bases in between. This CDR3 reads CASSQQAPNYGYTF. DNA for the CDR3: TGTGCCAGCAGCCAGCAGGCCCCTAACTATGGCTACACCTTC.

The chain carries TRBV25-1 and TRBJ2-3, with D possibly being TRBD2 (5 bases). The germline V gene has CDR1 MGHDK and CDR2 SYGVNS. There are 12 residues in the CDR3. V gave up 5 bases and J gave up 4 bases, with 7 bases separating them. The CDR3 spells CASSKLADTQYF. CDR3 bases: TGTGCCAGCAGTAAACTAGCAGATACGCAGTATTTT.

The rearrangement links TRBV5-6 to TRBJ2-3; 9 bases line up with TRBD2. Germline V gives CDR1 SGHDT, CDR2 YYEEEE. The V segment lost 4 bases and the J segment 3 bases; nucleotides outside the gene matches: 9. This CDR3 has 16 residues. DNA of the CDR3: TGTGCCAGCAGCCATCCTAGCGGGGTGGGGACAGATACGCAGTATTTT. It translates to CASSHPSGVGTDTQYF.

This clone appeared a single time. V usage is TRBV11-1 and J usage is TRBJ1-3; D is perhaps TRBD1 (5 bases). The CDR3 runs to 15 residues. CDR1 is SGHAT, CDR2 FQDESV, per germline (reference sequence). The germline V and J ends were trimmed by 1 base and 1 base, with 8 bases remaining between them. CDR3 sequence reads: CASSLGDRSGNTIYF. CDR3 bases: TGTGCCAGCAGCTTAGGAGACAGATCTGGAAACACCATATATTTT.

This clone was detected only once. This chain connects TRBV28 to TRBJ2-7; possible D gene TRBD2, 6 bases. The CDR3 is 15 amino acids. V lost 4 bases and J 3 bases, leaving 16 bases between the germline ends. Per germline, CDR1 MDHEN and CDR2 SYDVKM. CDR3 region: CASSSDGGAHYEQYF. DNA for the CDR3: TGTGCCAGCAGTTCGGACGGCGGGGCCCACTACGAGCAGTACTTC.

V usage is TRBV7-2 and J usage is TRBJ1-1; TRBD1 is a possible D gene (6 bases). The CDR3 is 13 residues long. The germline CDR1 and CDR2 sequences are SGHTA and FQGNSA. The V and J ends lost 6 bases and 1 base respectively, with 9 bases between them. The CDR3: CASSDRWNTEAFF. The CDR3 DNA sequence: TGTGCCAGCAGTGACAGGTGGAACACTGAAGCTTTCTTT.

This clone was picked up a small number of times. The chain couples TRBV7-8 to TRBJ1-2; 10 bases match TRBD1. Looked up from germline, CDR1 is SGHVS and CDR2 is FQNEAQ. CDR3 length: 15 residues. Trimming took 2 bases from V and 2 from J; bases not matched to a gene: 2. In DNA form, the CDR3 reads TGTGCCAGCAGCTTACGGGGACAGGGGAACTATGGCTACACCTTC. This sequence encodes CASSLRGQGNYGYTF.

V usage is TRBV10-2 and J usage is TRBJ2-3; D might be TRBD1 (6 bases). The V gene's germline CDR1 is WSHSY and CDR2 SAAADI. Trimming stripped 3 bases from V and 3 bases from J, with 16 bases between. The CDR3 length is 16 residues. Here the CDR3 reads CASSEGSGHRTDTQYF. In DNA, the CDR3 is TGCGCCAGCAGTGAAGGTTCGGGACATAGGACAGATACGCAGTATTTT.

The CDR3 coding sequence is TGTGCCAGCATCCCGGACACCGGATCGTATACGCAGTATTTT. Protein: CASIPDTGSYTQYF. The chain has TRBV2 and TRBJ2-3, with D maybe TRBD1 (5 bases). Trimming stripped 7 bases from V and 7 bases from J, with 18 bases between. Germline V gene lookup returns CDR1 SNHLY and CDR2 FYNNEI. This CDR3 has 14 amino acids. Supplemented by reference TRBV2 and TRBJ2-3, the full variable domain reads EPEVTQTPSHQVTQMGQEVILRCVPISNHLYFYWYRQILGQKVEFLVSFYNNEISEKSEIFDDQFSVERPDGSNFTLKIRSTKLEDSAMYFCASIPDTGSYTQYFGPGTRLTVL.

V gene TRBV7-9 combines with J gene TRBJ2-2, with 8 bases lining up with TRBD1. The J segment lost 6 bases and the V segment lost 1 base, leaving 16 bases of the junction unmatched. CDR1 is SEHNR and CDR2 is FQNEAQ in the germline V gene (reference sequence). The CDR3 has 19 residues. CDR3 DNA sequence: TGTGCCAGCAGCTTAGAGGGACAGGACGCCAGAAGAACCGCCGGGGAGCTGTTTTTT. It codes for CASSLEGQDARRTAGELFF.

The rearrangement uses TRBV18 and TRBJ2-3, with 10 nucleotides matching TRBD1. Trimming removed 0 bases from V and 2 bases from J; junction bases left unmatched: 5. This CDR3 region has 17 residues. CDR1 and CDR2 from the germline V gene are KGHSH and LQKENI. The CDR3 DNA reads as TGTGCCAGCTCACCACCGAGACAGGGGGCGGTCACAGATACGCAGTATTTT. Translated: CASSPPRQGAVTDTQYF.